These 20 T cell receptor beta chains were all obtained from the same sample, sequenced in a study of T-cell memory formation after mild COVID-19. TCRdb fed the 5' RACE reads into MiXCR, producing one record per CDR3 protein. This repertoire shows around 500,000 distinct CDR3 sequences, about 20% found once; its top ten account for approximately 13%. Source material: PBMCs or a T cell subset sorted from them (not recorded which). These receptors were taken from an adult woman who had mild COVID-19 (a few samples of this study predate the infection). Cell type and time point are not known.

This clonotype was seen a handful of times. This chain links TRBV4-1 with TRBJ2-2, with 15 bases matching TRBD2. J lost 2 bases, V lost 4 bases, and 11 bases had no gene match. This CDR3 has 20 residues. Germline assignment: CDR1 MGHRA and CDR2 YSYEKL. The CDR3 spells CASSRLGTSGGTLNTGELFF. For the CDR3, the DNA is TGCGCCAGCAGCCGTCTTGGGACTAGCGGGGGGACCCTTAACACCGGGGAGCTGTTTTTT.

There are many counts of this clonotype. The CDR3 region has the DNA TGTGCCAGCACCTCGACTAGCGGGAGTCCCGAGCAGTACTTC. Its protein product is CASTSTSGSPEQYF. The chain joins TRBV7-2 to TRBJ2-7; 12 bases fit TRBD2. CDR1 is SGHTA and CDR2 is FQGNSA in the germline V gene. V was pared by 7 bases and J by 6 bases, with 7 bases of the junction left unmatched. CDR3 length: 14 amino acids.

This clonotype was observed a handful of times. The chain combines TRBV20-1 with TRBJ1-1, with 10 nucleotides matching TRBD1. The CDR3 sequence is 14 residues long. V shed 2 bases, J shed 3 bases, and the junction held 3 bases outside the gene matches. CDR1 is DFQATT, CDR2 SNEGSKA, per germline (reference sequence). The CDR3 sequence is CSARLGTGDTEAFF. DNA for the CDR3: TGCAGTGCTAGACTAGGGACAGGGGACACTGAAGCTTTCTTT.

The chain employs TRBV24-1 and TRBJ2-1; 12 bases are shared with TRBD2. CDR3 length: 18 amino acids. The junction had 12 bases not matched to a gene; V was cut back by 3 bases and J by 7 bases. Germline V gives CDR1 KGHDR, CDR2 SFDVKD. The chain's CDR3 is CATSDPTASGGALNEQFF. The CDR3 DNA sequence: TGTGCCACCAGTGATCCGACGGCTAGCGGGGGGGCCTTAAATGAGCAGTTCTTC.

J is TRBJ1-4 and V is TRBV27, with D possibly TRBD1 on 5 matching bases. The germline gives CDR1 MNHEY, CDR2 SMNVEV (reference sequence). The CDR3 covers 13 residues. With 6 bases removed from V and 15 bases from J, the gap between germline ends came to 20 bases. CDR3 coding DNA: TGTGCCAGCAGCCGTTATGAGGGGAGTGAGTTGTTTTTT. It yields the protein CASSRYEGSELFF.

This chain joins TRBV5-1 and TRBJ2-1; 12 nucleotides line up with TRBD2. Germline V gives CDR1 SGHRS, CDR2 YFSETQ. The length of the CDR3 is 16 residues. V was pared by 6 bases and J by 9 bases, with 13 bases of the junction left unmatched. CDR3 protein: CASTGPPSGGAAEQFF. The CDR3 DNA is TGCGCCAGCACTGGACCTCCTAGCGGGGGGGCGGCTGAGCAGTTCTTC.

V usage is TRBV25-1 and J usage is TRBJ2-1; D not resolved. Per the germline V gene, CDR1 is MGHDK and CDR2 is SYGVNS. This CDR3 has 12 amino acids. Trimming took 1 base from V and 8 from J, leaving 6 bases between them. CDR3 sequence reads: CASSEFWDEQFF. The CDR3 DNA reads as TGTGCCAGCAGTGAATTCTGGGATGAGCAGTTCTTC.

This chain links TRBV5-1 with TRBJ1-2; 7 bases line up with TRBD1. With V trimmed by 5 bases and J by 6 bases, 7 bases remained unmatched. This CDR3 comprises 13 residues. Germline CDR1 is SGHRS and CDR2 is YFSETQ. In DNA, the CDR3 is TGCGCCAGCAGGAACGGGACAGCTGATGGCTACACCTTC. This sequence encodes CASRNGTADGYTF.

This clonotype was observed a handful of times. This rearrangement joins TRBV9 to TRBJ1-4, with TRBD1 matching 8 bases. Trimming removed 4 bases from V and 7 bases from J; junction bases left unmatched: 6. In germline, CDR1 is SGDLS, CDR2 YYNGEE. CDR3 length: 14 amino acids. The CDR3 spells CASSRTGLVEKLFF. For the CDR3, the DNA is TGTGCCAGCAGCCGGACAGGGTTGGTTGAAAAACTGTTTTTT. The whole variable domain, remainder taken from reference TRBV9 and TRBJ1-4, is DSGVTQTPKHLITATGQRVTLRCSPRSGDLSVYWYQQSLDQGLQFLIQYYNGEERAKGNILERFSAQQFPDLHSELNLSSLELGDSALYFCASSRTGLVEKLFFGSGTQLSVL.

This chain connects TRBV5-1 to TRBJ2-1, with TRBD1 matching over 11 bases. The CDR3 is 15 residues long. Germline V gives CDR1 SGHRS, CDR2 YFSETQ. Unmatched junction bases numbered 4, after V lost 1 base and J lost 7 bases. CDR3 DNA: TGCGCCAGCAGCTTGTGGGACAGGGGGGCGAATGAGCAGTTCTTC. Translation gives CASSLWDRGANEQFF.

This clonotype occurred a few times. The chain joins TRBV5-1 to TRBJ2-1; a weak D match, TRBD2 (5 bases). Germline lookup yields CDR1 SGHRS and CDR2 YFSETQ. The CDR3 is 16 amino acids. The V end was cut by 0 bases, the J end by 1 base, with 11 bases between. The CDR3 bases are TGCGCCAGCAGCTTGGAGTCTAGCCTATCCTACAATGAGCAGTTCTTC. Translating it yields CASSLESSLSYNEQFF.

This clonotype was counted between two and nine times. This chain uses TRBV21-1 with TRBJ1-1; the table gives TRBD1 as D, unverified against the DNA. TRBV21-1 is recorded as a pseudogene. The CDR3 sequence is 13 residues long. The CDR3 region has the DNA TGTGCCAGCAGCAAAGCGCGGGCGGATGAAGCTTTCTTT. It specifies CASSKARADEAFF.

The V gene is TRBV12-5, the J gene TRBJ2-7, with a tentative D call TRBD1 (6 bases). Trimming shortened V by 5 bases and J by 3 bases, and 17 bases separated the two germline ends. This CDR3 is built from 15 residues. Germline CDR1 is LGHNT and CDR2 is FRNRAP. The CDR3 bases are TGTGCTAGTGGTCCCCCCGGGACACCAGGCTACGAGCAGTACTTC. This encodes CASGPPGTPGYEQYF. Drawing the rest from reference TRBV12-5 and TRBJ2-7, the complete variable domain is DARVTQTPRHKVTEMGQEVTMRCQPILGHNTVFWYRQTMMQGLELLAYFRNRAPLDDSGMPKDRFSAEMPDATLATLKIQPSEPRDSAVYFCASGPPGTPGYEQYFGPGTRLTVT.

V and J are TRBV4-2 and TRBJ2-7; 13 nucleotides agree with TRBD2. Germline-derived CDR1 and CDR2 are LGHNA and YNFKEQ. The V segment lost 5 bases and the J segment 2 bases; nucleotides outside the gene matches: 3. CDR3 length: 15 residues. Here the CDR3 DNA reads TGTGCCAGCAGCGTTGGACTAGCGGGAGCCTACGAGCAGTACTTC. Amino acids: CASSVGLAGAYEQYF.

This clonotype was observed at least ten times. DNA of the CDR3: TGTGCCAGCAGTTTAAAGGGGTTTGCCTACGAGCAGTACTTC. This sequence encodes CASSLKGFAYEQYF. The chain uses TRBV27 and TRBJ2-7, with D possibly being TRBD1 (5 bases). Trimming cost V 2 bases and J 2 bases, with 10 bases left between them. This CDR3 has 14 amino acids. The V gene's germline CDR1 is MNHEY and CDR2 SMNVEV (reference sequence).

The chain recombines TRBV13 with TRBJ2-3, with 12 bases that match TRBD1. The CDR3 has 15 residues. Looked up from germline, CDR1 is PRHDT and CDR2 is FYEKMQ (reference sequence). The ends lost 3 bases at V and 4 bases at J; junction bases unmatched: 2. For the CDR3, the DNA is TGTGCCAGCAGCTTGGGGACAGGGGGCGCAGATACGCAGTATTTT. It codes for CASSLGTGGADTQYF.

In this sample, this clonotype turned up a few times. This chain links TRBV29-1 with TRBJ2-1; D gene unclear. Per germline, CDR1 SQVTM and CDR2 ANQGSEA. The V end lost 7 bases, the J end lost 16 bases, and 17 bases lay between the germline ends. This CDR3 comprises 10 residues. This CDR3 reads CSARIDLLFF. The CDR3 DNA is TGCAGCGCCCGAATCGATCTGCTATTCTTC.

J is TRBJ2-1 and V is TRBV5-4, with 11 bases aligning to TRBD2. Trimming removed 4 bases from V and 3 bases from J; junction bases left unmatched: 6. Germline-derived CDR1 and CDR2 are SGHNT and YYREEE (reference sequence). The CDR3 extends over 16 amino acids. CDR3 bases: TGTGCCAGCAGCGGTGCCGGGACTAGCGGCTACAATGAGCAGTTCTTC. Its translation is CASSGAGTSGYNEQFF.

This clonotype has a handful of counts. V and J are TRBV7-3 and TRBJ1-1; D unclear. Germline values: CDR1 SGHTA, CDR2 FQGTGA. The CDR3 is 14 residues long. Trimming left V 1 base short and J 3 bases short, with 9 bases between. For the CDR3, the DNA is TGTGCCAGCAGCTTAATCGGGTCTTACACTGAAGCTTTCTTT. It encodes CASSLIGSYTEAFF.

This chain uses TRBV11-1 with TRBJ2-7; TRBD2 is a possible D gene (5 bases). Germline V gene sequence: CDR1 SGHAT, CDR2 FQDESV (reference sequence). V was cut by 4 bases and J by 2 bases, with 9 bases left in between. There are 13 residues in the CDR3. The CDR3 DNA follows: TGTGCCAGCAGCTCTAGCCCAGCCTACGAGCAGTACTTC. Translated, it gives CASSSSPAYEQYF.